The rows below give T cell receptor beta chains drawn from one sample of a study of T-cell reconstitution after alpha-beta-depleted transplantation in children. TCRdb re-called the PCR reads with MiXCR, one entry per CDR3 protein. This sample has roughly 300,000 distinct CDR3 sequences, with approximately 9.6% found just once. Sequencing was performed on PBMCs from the stem cell graft donor, taken from the stem cell graft. All receptors derive from a human donor who donated a stem cell graft to a child with SCID. CDR3s include the opening cysteine and the closing phenylalanine or tryptophan. The D gene is left open where the match is weak. Clone size is not always given. Where it is, it says once, few, many or a class for expanded clones.

J gene: TRBJ1-1; clone size: many; D gene: -; V gene: TRBV20-1; CDR3 DNA: TGCAGTGCAGACACTACCCGGGGTGTGAACACTGAAGCTTTCTTT; CDR3 protein: CSADTTRGVNTEAFF
J gene: TRBJ2-3; clone size: -; D gene: -; V gene: TRBV5-1; CDR3 DNA: TGCGCCAGCAGCTTGGTTCCGGGGGCCCCCACAGATACGCAGTATTTT; CDR3 protein: CASSLVPGAPTDTQYF
J gene: TRBJ2-7; clone size: -; D gene: TRBD1; V gene: TRBV7-9; CDR3 DNA: TGTGCCAGCAGCTTAGAGGCAGGGGGACGCGAGCAGTACTTC; CDR3 protein: CASSLEAGGREQYF
J gene: TRBJ1-1; clone size: -; D gene: -; V gene: TRBV18; CDR3 DNA: TGTGCCAGCTCACAAGGACAGATGAACACTGAAGCTTTCTTT; CDR3 protein: CASSQGQMNTEAFF
J gene: TRBJ2-1; clone size: -; D gene: -; V gene: TRBV27; CDR3 DNA: TGTGCCAGCAGTTTATCCCATGGAGCGGGGCAGTTCTTC; CDR3 protein: CASSLSHGAGQFF
J gene: TRBJ2-1; clone size: -; D gene: TRBD2; V gene: TRBV12-3/TRBV12-4; CDR3 DNA: TGTGCCAGCAGTCGGACTAGCGGGGGGATTTACAATGAGCAGTTCTTC; CDR3 protein: CASSRTSGGIYNEQFF
J gene: TRBJ2-7; clone size: many; D gene: -; V gene: TRBV20-1; CDR3 DNA: TGCAGTGCCTCGACGGCCTACGAGCAGTACTTC; CDR3 protein: CSASTAYEQYF
J gene: TRBJ2-1; clone size: -; D gene: TRBD2; V gene: TRBV5-1; CDR3 DNA: TGCGCCAGCAGCTTGGGACTAGCGGGGCCTTACAATGAGCAGTTCTTC; CDR3 protein: CASSLGLAGPYNEQFF
J gene: TRBJ2-1; clone size: -; D gene: TRBD2; V gene: TRBV7-9; CDR3 DNA: TGTGCCAGCAGCCCTAGCGGGGGGCGCCGCAATGAGCAGTTCTTC; CDR3 protein: CASSPSGGRRNEQFF
J gene: TRBJ1-1; clone size: few; D gene: -; V gene: TRBV5-1; CDR3 DNA: TGCGCCAGCAGCTTCATAGGCCGTTGGGACACTGAAGCTTTCTTT; CDR3 protein: CASSFIGRWDTEAFF
J gene: TRBJ2-7; clone size: -; D gene: TRBD1; V gene: TRBV12-3/TRBV12-4; CDR3 DNA: TGTGCCAGCAGTTTAGCCCCGGGACAGGGAATCCACGAGCAGTACTTC; CDR3 protein: CASSLAPGQGIHEQYF
J gene: TRBJ1-4; clone size: few; D gene: -; V gene: TRBV7-8; CDR3 DNA: TGTGCCAGCAGCTTAACTGGGGTTGAAAAACTGTTTTTT; CDR3 protein: CASSLTGVEKLFF
J gene: TRBJ1-1; clone size: -; D gene: -; V gene: TRBV9; CDR3 DNA: TGTGCCAGCAGCGCCTACAGAACCATGAACACTGAAGCTTTCTTT; CDR3 protein: CASSAYRTMNTEAFF
J gene: TRBJ2-2; clone size: -; D gene: TRBD2; V gene: TRBV3-1; CDR3 DNA: TGTGCCAGCAGCCAATCCTTGGCGGGGGGGCCTACCGGGGAGCTGTTTTTT; CDR3 protein: CASSQSLAGGPTGELFF
J gene: TRBJ2-3; clone size: -; D gene: -; V gene: TRBV7-2; CDR3 DNA: TGTGCCAGCAGCTTAGTAGAGCTTCCTAGTACGCAGTATTTT; CDR3 protein: CASSLVELPSTQYF
J gene: TRBJ1-5; clone size: -; D gene: TRBD1; V gene: TRBV7-9; CDR3 DNA: TGTGCCAGCAGCGCCGACAGGGGGGATCATCCCCAGCATTTT; CDR3 protein: CASSADRGDHPQHF
J gene: TRBJ2-1; clone size: -; D gene: -; V gene: TRBV7-3; CDR3 DNA: TGTGCCAGCAGCGCTTTTAAGGCCTTAAGACCGTTCTTC; CDR3 protein: CASSAFKALRPFF
J gene: TRBJ2-2; clone size: -; D gene: TRBD1; V gene: TRBV18; CDR3 DNA: TGTGCCAGCTCACCCAACCGGGACAGGGGCACCGGGGAGCTGTTTTTT; CDR3 protein: CASSPNRDRGTGELFF
J gene: TRBJ2-1; clone size: many; D gene: TRBD1; V gene: TRBV3-1; CDR3 DNA: TGTGCCAGCACCCTGGGGGGACAGGGCCTATACAATGAGCAGTTCTTC; CDR3 protein: CASTLGGQGLYNEQFF
J gene: TRBJ2-7; clone size: few; D gene: -; V gene: TRBV29-1; CDR3 DNA: TGCAGCGTTGAGGGTCACGCGGGACAACAACCATACGAGCAGTACTTC; CDR3 protein: CSVEGHAGQQPYEQYF
J gene: TRBJ1-1; clone size: few; D gene: -; V gene: TRBV5-1; CDR3 DNA: TGCGCCAGCAGCGCGGGAGGTCTAGCCGGCACTGAAGCTTTCTTT; CDR3 protein: CASSAGGLAGTEAFF
J gene: TRBJ2-2; clone size: -; D gene: TRBD2; V gene: TRBV25-1; CDR3 DNA: TGTGCCAGCAGGACTAGCGGGGGGACTTACACCGGGGAGCTGTTTTTT; CDR3 protein: CASRTSGGTYTGELFF
J gene: TRBJ1-2; clone size: -; D gene: -; V gene: TRBV11-2; CDR3 DNA: TGTGCCAGCAGCCCACAGCTCGGGGCAGAGGGCTACACCTTC; CDR3 protein: CASSPQLGAEGYTF
J gene: TRBJ1-1; clone size: many; D gene: -; V gene: TRBV5-1; CDR3 DNA: TGCGCCAGCAGAGTTGGTGCCGGGACTGAAGCTTTCTTT; CDR3 protein: CASRVGAGTEAFF
J gene: TRBJ2-2; clone size: few; D gene: -; V gene: TRBV27; CDR3 DNA: TGTGCCAGCTGGAGGGGCGGGGAGCTGTTTTTT; CDR3 protein: CASWRGGELFF
J gene: TRBJ2-3; clone size: -; D gene: TRBD2; V gene: TRBV7-9; CDR3 DNA: TGTGCCAGCAGCCAAACAGCGGGGGCAGATACGCAGTATTTT; CDR3 protein: CASSQTAGADTQYF
J gene: TRBJ2-5; clone size: many; D gene: TRBD1; V gene: TRBV20-1; CDR3 DNA: TGCAGTGCCCCAGGGGGGGACAGGGGCCAAGAGACCCAGTACTTC; CDR3 protein: CSAPGGDRGQETQYF
J gene: TRBJ1-1; clone size: few; D gene: -; V gene: TRBV29-1; CDR3 DNA: TGCAGCGTTGTGGTCTTGAACACTGAAGCTTTCTTT; CDR3 protein: CSVVVLNTEAFF
J gene: TRBJ2-7; clone size: many; D gene: TRBD2; V gene: TRBV10-3; CDR3 DNA: TGTGCCATCAGTGAGTTTGGCGGGGGGGCCGGTTCCTCATCCTACGAGCAGTACTTC; CDR3 protein: CAISEFGGGAGSSSYEQYF
J gene: TRBJ2-7; clone size: many; D gene: -; V gene: TRBV12-3/TRBV12-4; CDR3 DNA: TGTGCCAGCAGTACGAACCTCGAGCAGTACTTC; CDR3 protein: CASSTNLEQYF
J gene: TRBJ1-6; clone size: -; D gene: TRBD1; V gene: TRBV12-3/TRBV12-4; CDR3 DNA: TGTGCCAGCAGTCTCGGACAGGGGGCACGGAATTCACCCCTCCACTTT; CDR3 protein: CASSLGQGARNSPLHF
J gene: TRBJ1-3; clone size: -; D gene: -; V gene: TRBV5-5; CDR3 DNA: TGTGCCAGCAGCTCGACAGCGATCACTGGAAACACCATATATTTT; CDR3 protein: CASSSTAITGNTIYF